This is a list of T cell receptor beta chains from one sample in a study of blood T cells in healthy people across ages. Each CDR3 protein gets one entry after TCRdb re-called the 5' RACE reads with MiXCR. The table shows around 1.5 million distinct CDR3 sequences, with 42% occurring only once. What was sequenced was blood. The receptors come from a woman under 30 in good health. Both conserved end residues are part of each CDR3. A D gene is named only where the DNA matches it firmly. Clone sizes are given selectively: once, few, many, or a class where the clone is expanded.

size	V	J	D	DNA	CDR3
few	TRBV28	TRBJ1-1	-	TGTGCCAGCAGTTTAGTTAGTAAGAACACTGAAGCTTTCTTT	CASSLVSKNTEAFF
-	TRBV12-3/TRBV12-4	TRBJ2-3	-	TGTGCCAGCAGTTTTTGGGGAAAGAGCACGGATACGCAGTATTTT	CASSFWGKSTDTQYF
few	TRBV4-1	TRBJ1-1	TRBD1	TGCGCCAGCAGCCACGACAGGGGCACTGAAGCTTTCTTT	CASSHDRGTEAFF
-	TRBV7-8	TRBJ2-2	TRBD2	TGTGCCAGCAGCTTAGTTAGCGCGGGGGGCCCAGAAATGCCCACCGGGGAGCTGTTTTTT	CASSLVSAGGPEMPTGELFF
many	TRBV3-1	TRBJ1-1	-	TGTGCCAGCAGCCAAGTGAACACTGAAGCTTTCTTT	CASSQVNTEAFF
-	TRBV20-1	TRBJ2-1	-	TGCAGTCCCCGGGACACTGACAATGAGCAGTTCTTC	CSPRDTDNEQFF
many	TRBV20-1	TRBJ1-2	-	TGCAGTGCTAGAGACCAGGGGAACTATGGCTACACCTTC	CSARDQGNYGYTF
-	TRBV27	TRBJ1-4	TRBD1	TGTGCCAGCAGTTTAAACGGCGCACAGGGGCCTAATGAAAAACTGTTTTTT	CASSLNGAQGPNEKLFF
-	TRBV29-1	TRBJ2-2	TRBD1	TGCAGCGTCCTGAAGACAGGGGGCGGGGGCGGGGAGCTGTTTTTT	CSVLKTGGGGGELFF
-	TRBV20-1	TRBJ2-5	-	TGCAGTGCTAAGCCCTCCATTGCCGAGACCCAGTACTTC	CSAKPSIAETQYF
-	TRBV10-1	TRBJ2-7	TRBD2	TGCGCCAGCAGAACAGCCGGAAGCGGGGATATCGAGCAGTACTTC	CASRTAGSGDIEQYF
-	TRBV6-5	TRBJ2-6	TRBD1	TGTGCCAGCAAGACAGGGGGCCTATCTGGGGCCAACGTCCTGACTTTC	CASKTGGLSGANVLTF
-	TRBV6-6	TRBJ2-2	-	TGTGCCAGCAGTTACCTGACGGTTGGCGGGGAGCTGTTTTTT	CASSYLTVGGELFF
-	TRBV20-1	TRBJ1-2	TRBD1	TGCAGTGCTAGGCGACAGGGGGTCCCAGACGGCTACACCTTC	CSARRQGVPDGYTF
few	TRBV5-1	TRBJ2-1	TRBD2	TGCGCCAGCAGCTTCACTAGCGGGGGGGCTTGGTACAATGAGCAGTTCTTC	CASSFTSGGAWYNEQFF
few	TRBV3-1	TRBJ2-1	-	TGTGCCAGCAGCCAAGGCGGAACCCTCTACAATGAGCAGTTCTTC	CASSQGGTLYNEQFF
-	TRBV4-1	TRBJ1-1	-	TGCGCCAGCAGCCAACTCGGGGTTTTAACTGAAGCTTTCTTT	CASSQLGVLTEAFF